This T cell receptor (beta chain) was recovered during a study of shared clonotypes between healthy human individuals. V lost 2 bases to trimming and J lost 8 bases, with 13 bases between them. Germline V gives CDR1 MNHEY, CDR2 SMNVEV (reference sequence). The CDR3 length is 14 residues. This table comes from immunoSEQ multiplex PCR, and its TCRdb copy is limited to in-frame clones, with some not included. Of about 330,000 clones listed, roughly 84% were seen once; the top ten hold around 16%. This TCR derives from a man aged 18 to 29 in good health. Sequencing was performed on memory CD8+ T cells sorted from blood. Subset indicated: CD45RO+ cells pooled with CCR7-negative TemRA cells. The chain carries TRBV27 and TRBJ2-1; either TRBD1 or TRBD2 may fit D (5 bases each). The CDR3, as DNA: TGTGCCAGCAGTTTAGGGACGCTGACGGATGAGCAGTTCTTC. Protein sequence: CASSLGTLTDEQFF.